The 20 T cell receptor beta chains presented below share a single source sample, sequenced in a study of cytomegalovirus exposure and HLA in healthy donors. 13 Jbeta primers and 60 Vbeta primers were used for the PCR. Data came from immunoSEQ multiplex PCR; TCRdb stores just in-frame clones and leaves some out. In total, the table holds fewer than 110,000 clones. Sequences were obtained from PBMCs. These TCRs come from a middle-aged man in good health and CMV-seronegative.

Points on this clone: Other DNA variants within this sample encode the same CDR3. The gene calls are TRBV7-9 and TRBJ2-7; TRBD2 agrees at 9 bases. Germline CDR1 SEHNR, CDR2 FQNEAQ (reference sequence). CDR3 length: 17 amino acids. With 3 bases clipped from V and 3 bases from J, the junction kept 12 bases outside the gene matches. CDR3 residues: CASSFGGLAGTYYEQYF. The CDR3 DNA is TGTGCCAGCAGCTTCGGGGGGCTAGCGGGGACCTACTACGAGCAGTACTTC.

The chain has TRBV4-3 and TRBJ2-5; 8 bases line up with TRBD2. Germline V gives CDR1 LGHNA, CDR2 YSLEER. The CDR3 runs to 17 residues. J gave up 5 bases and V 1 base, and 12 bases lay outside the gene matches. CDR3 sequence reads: CASSQGGIGSGSETQYF. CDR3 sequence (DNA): TGCGCCAGCAGCCAAGGTGGCATAGGGAGCGGGAGTGAGACCCAGTACTTC.

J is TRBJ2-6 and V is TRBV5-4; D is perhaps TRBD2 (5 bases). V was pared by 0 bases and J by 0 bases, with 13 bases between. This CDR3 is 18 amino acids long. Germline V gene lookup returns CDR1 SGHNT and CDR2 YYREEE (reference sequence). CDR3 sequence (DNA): TGTGCCAGCAGCTTGGCCGGAGGATCCTTCTCTGGGGCCAACGTCCTGACTTTC. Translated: CASSLAGGSFSGANVLTF.

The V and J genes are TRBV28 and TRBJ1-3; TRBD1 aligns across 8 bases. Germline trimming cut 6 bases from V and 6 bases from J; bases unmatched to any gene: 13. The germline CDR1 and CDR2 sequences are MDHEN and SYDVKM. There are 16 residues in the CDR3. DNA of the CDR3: TGTGCCAGCAGATCATCCTCGAGACAGGGGTTAAACACCATATATTTT. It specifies CASRSSSRQGLNTIYF.

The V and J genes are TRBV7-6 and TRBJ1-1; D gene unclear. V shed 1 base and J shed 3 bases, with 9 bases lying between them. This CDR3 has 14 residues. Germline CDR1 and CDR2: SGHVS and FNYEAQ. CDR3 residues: CASSLGGGDTEAFF. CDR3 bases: TGTGCCAGCAGCTTAGGTGGAGGAGACACTGAAGCTTTCTTT.

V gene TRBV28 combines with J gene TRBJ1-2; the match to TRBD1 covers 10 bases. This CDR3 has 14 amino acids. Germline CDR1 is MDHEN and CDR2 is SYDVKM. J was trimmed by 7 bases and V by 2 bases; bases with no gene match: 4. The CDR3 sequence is CASSLGTGVIGYTF. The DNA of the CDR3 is TGTGCCAGCAGTTTAGGGACAGGGGTTATTGGCTACACCTTC.

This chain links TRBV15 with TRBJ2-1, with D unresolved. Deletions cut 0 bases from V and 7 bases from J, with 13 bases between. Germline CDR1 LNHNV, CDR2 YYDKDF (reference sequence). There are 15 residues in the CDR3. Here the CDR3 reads CATSRDSEAMNEQFF. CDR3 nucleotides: TGTGCCACCAGCAGAGATTCAGAAGCGATGAATGAGCAGTTCTTC. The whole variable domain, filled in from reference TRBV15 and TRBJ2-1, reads DAMVIQNPRYQVTQFGKPVTLSCSQTLNHNVMYWYQQKSSQAPKLLFHYYDKDFNNEADTPDNFQSRRPNTSFCFLDIRSPGLGDTAMYLCATSRDSEAMNEQFFGPGTRLTVL.

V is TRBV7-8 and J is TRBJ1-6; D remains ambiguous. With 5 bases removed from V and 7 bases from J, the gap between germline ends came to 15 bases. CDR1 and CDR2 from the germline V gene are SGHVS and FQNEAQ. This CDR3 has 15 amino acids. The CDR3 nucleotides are TGTGCCAGCAGCCCCACCCGGGTTTTGAATTCACCCCTCCACTTT. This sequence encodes CASSPTRVLNSPLHF.

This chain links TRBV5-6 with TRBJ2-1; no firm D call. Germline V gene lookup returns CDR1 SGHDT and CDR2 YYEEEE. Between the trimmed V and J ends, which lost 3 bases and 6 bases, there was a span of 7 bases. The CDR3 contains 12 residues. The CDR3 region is CASSSRFNEQFF. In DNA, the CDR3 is TGTGCCAGCAGCTCCAGATTCAATGAGCAGTTCTTC. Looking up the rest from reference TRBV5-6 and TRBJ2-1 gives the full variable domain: DAGVTQSPTHLIKTRGQQVTLRCSPKSGHDTVSWYQQALGQGPQFIFQYYEEEERQRGNFPDRFSGHQFPNYSSELNVNALLLGDSALYLCASSSRFNEQFFGPGTRLTVL.

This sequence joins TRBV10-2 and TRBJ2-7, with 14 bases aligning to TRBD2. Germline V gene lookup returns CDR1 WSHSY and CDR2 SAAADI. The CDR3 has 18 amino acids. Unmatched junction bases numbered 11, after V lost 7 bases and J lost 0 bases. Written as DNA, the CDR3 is TGCGCCAGCACCACCGGGACTAGCGGGGGCTTAAGCTCCTACGAGCAGTACTTC. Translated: CASTTGTSGGLSSYEQYF.

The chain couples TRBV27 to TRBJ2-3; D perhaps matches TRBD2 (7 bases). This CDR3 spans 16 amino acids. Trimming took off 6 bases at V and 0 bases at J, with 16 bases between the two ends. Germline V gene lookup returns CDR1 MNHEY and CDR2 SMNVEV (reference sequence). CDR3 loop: CASSLMGGGSTDTQYF. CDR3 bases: TGTGCCAGCAGCCTCATGGGAGGGGGTAGCACAGATACGCAGTATTTT.

The CDR3 is CASSPTGTSGRNTQYF. For the CDR3, the DNA is TGTGCCAGCAGTCCCACCGGGACTAGCGGGAGGAATACGCAGTATTTT. V is TRBV27 and J is TRBJ2-3, with 15 bases identical to TRBD2. Germline loops: CDR1 MNHEY, CDR2 SMNVEV (reference sequence). There are 16 residues in the CDR3. Losses at the gene ends were 5 bases for V and 7 bases for J; bases not matched to a gene: 7.

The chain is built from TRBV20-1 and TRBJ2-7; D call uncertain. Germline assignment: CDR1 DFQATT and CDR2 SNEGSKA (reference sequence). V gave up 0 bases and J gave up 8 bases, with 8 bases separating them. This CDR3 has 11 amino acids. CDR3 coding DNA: TGCAGTGCTAGAGAGGGCCCGAAGCAGTACTTC. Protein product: CSAREGPKQYF.

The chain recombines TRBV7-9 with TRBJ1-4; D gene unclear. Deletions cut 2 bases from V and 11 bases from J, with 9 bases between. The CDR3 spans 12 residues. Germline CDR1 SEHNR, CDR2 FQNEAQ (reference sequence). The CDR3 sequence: CASSLSGEKLFF. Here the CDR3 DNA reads TGTGCCAGCAGCTTAAGTGGGGAGAAACTGTTTTTT.

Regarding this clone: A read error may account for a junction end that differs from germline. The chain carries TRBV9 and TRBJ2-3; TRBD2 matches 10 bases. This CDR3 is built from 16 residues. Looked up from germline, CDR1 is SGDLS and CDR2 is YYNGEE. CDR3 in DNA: TGTGCCAGCAGCAGAGACGCTAGCGGGGGCACAGCTACGCAGTATTTT. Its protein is CASSRDASGGTATQYF.

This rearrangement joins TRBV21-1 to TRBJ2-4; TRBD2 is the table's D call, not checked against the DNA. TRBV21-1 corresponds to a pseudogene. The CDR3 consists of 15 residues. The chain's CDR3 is CASSKARTEVNIQYF. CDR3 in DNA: TGTGCCAGCAGCAAAGCGCGGACGGAGGTGAACATTCAGTACTTC.

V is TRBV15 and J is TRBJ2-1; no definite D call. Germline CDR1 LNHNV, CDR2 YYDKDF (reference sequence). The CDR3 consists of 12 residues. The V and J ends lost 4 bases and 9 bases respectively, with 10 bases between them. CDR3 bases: TGTGCCACCAGCACCTACGCCGGTGAGCAGTTCTTC. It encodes CATSTYAGEQFF.

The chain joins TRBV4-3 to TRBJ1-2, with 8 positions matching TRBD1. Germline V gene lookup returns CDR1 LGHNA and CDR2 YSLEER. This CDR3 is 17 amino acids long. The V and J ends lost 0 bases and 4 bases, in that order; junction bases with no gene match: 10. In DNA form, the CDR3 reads TGCGCCAGCAGCCAAGACCCGGGACAGGAAGCCCTCTATGGCTACACCTTC. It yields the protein CASSQDPGQEALYGYTF.

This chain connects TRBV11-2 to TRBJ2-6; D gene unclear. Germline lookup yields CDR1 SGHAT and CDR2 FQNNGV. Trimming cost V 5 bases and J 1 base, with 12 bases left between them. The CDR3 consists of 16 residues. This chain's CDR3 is CASSPTSNSGANVLTF. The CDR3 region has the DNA TGTGCCAGCAGCCCAACGAGCAATTCTGGGGCCAACGTCCTGACTTTC.

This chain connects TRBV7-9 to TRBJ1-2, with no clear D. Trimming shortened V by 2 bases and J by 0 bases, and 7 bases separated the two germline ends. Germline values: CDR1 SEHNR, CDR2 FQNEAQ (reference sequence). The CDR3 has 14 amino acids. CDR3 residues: CASSLISANYGYTF. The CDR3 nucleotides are TGTGCCAGCAGCTTAATATCAGCTAACTATGGCTACACCTTC.